This passage covers 3 T cell receptor beta chains from one sample sequenced in a study of T cell responses to AZD1222 COVID-19 vaccine. Method: immunoSEQ multiplex PCR; TCRdb's copy keeps in-frame clones and lacks some. The data hold more than 150,000 clones, with approximately 90% observed a single time. The material sequenced was peripheral blood, taken 28 days after the second AZD1222 dose. All receptors come from an adult who received the AZD1222 COVID-19 vaccine.

This sequence joins TRBV2 and TRBJ1-2; TRBD1 is a possible D gene (5 bases). V was shortened by 6 bases and J by 4 bases, with 12 bases between the two germline ends. The CDR3 sequence is 13 residues long. CDR1 is SNHLY, CDR2 FYNNEI, per germline. The CDR3 nucleotides are TGTGCCAGCAGAGGTCCCAGGGCCTATGGCTACACCTTC. Protein: CASRGPRAYGYTF.

The gene calls are TRBV6-6 and TRBJ1-1, with unresolved D. Germline V gives CDR1 MNHNY, CDR2 SVGAGI (reference sequence). The CDR3 spans 12 residues. The V and J ends lost 6 bases and 2 bases respectively, with 7 bases between them. CDR3 loop: CASSLVNTEAFF. The CDR3 nucleotides read TGTGCCAGCAGCCTGGTCAACACTGAAGCTTTCTTT.

This rearrangement joins TRBV18 to TRBJ2-2; TRBD1 might be the D (6 bases). Trimming took 2 bases from V and 6 from J, leaving 16 bases between them. CDR1 and CDR2 from the germline V gene are KGHSH and LQKENI. This CDR3 has 16 amino acids. In DNA, the CDR3 is TGTGCCAGCTCACCAACTGGGACACCCCTCGCCGGGGAGCTGTTTTTT. Its translation: CASSPTGTPLAGELFF.